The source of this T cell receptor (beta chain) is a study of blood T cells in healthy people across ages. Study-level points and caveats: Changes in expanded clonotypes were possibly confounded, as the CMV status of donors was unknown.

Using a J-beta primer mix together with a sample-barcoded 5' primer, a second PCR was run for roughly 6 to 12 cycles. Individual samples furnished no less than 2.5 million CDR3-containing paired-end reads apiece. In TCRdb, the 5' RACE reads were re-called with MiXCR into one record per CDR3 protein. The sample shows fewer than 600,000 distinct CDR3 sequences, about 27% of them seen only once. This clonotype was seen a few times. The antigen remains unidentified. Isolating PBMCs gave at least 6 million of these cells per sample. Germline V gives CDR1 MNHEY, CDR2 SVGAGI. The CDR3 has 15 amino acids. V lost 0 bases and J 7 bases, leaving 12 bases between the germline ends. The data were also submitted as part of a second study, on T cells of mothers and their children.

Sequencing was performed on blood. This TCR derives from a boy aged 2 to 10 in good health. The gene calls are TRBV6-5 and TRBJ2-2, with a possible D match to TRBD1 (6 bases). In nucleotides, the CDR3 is TGTGCCAGCAGTTACTCGTCAGGGGTCATCGGGGAGCTGTTTTTT. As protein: CASSYSSGVIGELFF.